Listed below are T cell receptor beta chains from one sample, sequenced in a study. TCRdb independently ran MiXCR on the RT-PCR reads; one entry per CDR3 protein. Counted here are fewer than 800,000 distinct CDR3 sequences, 13% to 15% occurring once; the ten biggest clones make up about 3.9%. The specimen sequenced was memory CD4+ T cells from blood. The receptors were gathered from a female donor in good health, serving as a healthy control. Both conserved end residues are part of each CDR3. The order of the fields is D gene, clone size, V gene, J gene, CDR3 protein, CDR3 DNA. The D gene is left open where the match is weak. Clone size is not always given. Where it is, it says once, few, many or a class for expanded clones.

>TRBD1|NA|TRBV11-2|TRBJ2-4
CASSSPSGGDIQYF
TGTGCCAGCAGCTCACCTTCAGGGGGAGACATTCAGTACTTC
>NA|few|TRBV18|TRBJ2-7
CASSPPGFDASSYEQYF
TGTGCCAGCTCACCACCTGGCTTCGACGCGAGCTCCTACGAGCAGTACTTC
>NA|many|TRBV7-2|TRBJ2-3
CASSPMDGDTQYF
TGTGCCAGCAGCCCGATGGACGGAGATACGCAGTATTTT
>NA|NA|TRBV5-1|TRBJ2-3
CASSGDSGDTQYF
TGCGCCAGCAGCGGGGACTCAGGAGATACGCAGTATTTT
>TRBD2|many|TRBV10-3|TRBJ2-3
CAIEDSGGTDTQYF
TGTGCCATCGAGGACTCGGGAGGGACAGATACGCAGTATTTT
>TRBD1|many|TRBV25-1|TRBJ2-1
CASSATGTGYNEQFF
TGTGCCAGCAGCGCCACCGGGACAGGATACAATGAGCAGTTCTTC
>TRBD2|few|TRBV28|TRBJ2-1
CASSLLWREAHEQFF
TGTGCCAGCAGTTTACTCTGGCGGGAGGCCCATGAGCAGTTCTTC
>NA|many|TRBV12-3/TRBV12-4|TRBJ1-2
CASRQGTVGGYTF
TGTGCCAGCAGGCAGGGTACGGTCGGTGGCTACACCTTC
>TRBD1|many|TRBV29-1|TRBJ1-6
CSVQGDYNSPLHF
TGCAGCGTTCAGGGGGACTATAATTCACCCCTCCACTTT
>NA|few|TRBV4-1|TRBJ2-7
CASSPPSLGEQYF
TGCGCCAGCAGCCCCCCCTCTTTAGGCGAGCAGTACTTC
>TRBD1|NA|TRBV3-1|TRBJ1-3
CASSLSGTGPGNTIYF
TGTGCCAGCAGCTTATCCGGGACAGGGCCTGGAAACACCATATATTTT
>NA|NA|TRBV12-3/TRBV12-4|TRBJ2-2
CASSPFHAQNTGELFF
TGTGCCAGCAGCCCCTTTCACGCGCAAAACACCGGGGAGCTGTTTTTT
>NA|NA|TRBV3-1|TRBJ1-2
CASSQGRNNYGYTF
TGTGCCAGCAGCCAAGGCAGGAATAACTATGGCTACACCTTC
>NA|many|TRBV7-7|TRBJ2-3
CASSKTRTADTQYF
TGTGCTAGCAGCAAAACCCGAACCGCGGATACGCAGTATTTT
>TRBD1|few|TRBV6-1|TRBJ2-1
CASSEPARQGGYNEQFF
TGTGCCAGCAGCGAACCAGCTCGACAGGGTGGGTACAATGAGCAGTTCTTC
>NA|NA|TRBV4-2|TRBJ1-4
CASSRGKSGNEKLFF
TGTGCCAGCAGCCGAGGGAAGAGTGGGAATGAAAAACTGTTTTTT
>NA|few|TRBV6-2/TRBV6-3|TRBJ1-2
CASSFNLKGRDGYTF
TGTGCCAGCAGTTTTAACCTGAAGGGACGGGATGGCTACACCTTC
>NA|many|TRBV6-5|TRBJ2-2
CASSYSQTGELFF
TGTGCCAGCAGTTACTCGCAGACCGGGGAGCTGTTTTTT
>NA|many|TRBV7-2|TRBJ2-5
CASSLRGRETQYF
TGTGCCAGCAGCTTGAGGGGCCGGGAGACCCAGTACTTC
>NA|many|TRBV20-1|TRBJ1-1
CSVGTTRNTEAFF
TGCAGTGTCGGGACCACCCGGAACACTGAAGCTTTCTTT
>NA|few|TRBV5-1|TRBJ1-1
CASSIKQNTEAFF
TGCGCCAGCAGTATCAAGCAGAACACTGAAGCTTTCTTT
>TRBD2|few|TRBV4-2|TRBJ2-1
CASSRGLAGVDHNEQFF
TGTGCCAGCAGCCGTGGACTAGCGGGAGTGGATCACAATGAGCAGTTCTTC
>TRBD2|many|TRBV7-2|TRBJ2-7
CASSGGGLAGRKQQYF
TGTGCCAGCAGCGGGGGGGGGCTAGCGGGGCGAAAACAGCAGTACTTC
>TRBD1|NA|TRBV28|TRBJ2-1
CASSTSGTGDDEQFF
TGTGCCAGCAGTACCTCCGGGACAGGGGACGATGAGCAGTTCTTC
>NA|few|TRBV7-2|TRBJ1-6
CASSTRNSPLHF
TGTGCCAGCAGCACACGTAATTCACCCCTCCACTTT
>NA|few|TRBV20-1|TRBJ2-1
CSAFGGFYNEQFF
TGCAGTGCTTTTGGCGGGTTCTACAATGAGCAGTTCTTC
>NA|many|TRBV5-6|TRBJ2-1
CASSTRREQFF
TGTGCCAGCAGCACCCGACGCGAGCAGTTCTTC
>TRBD1|many|TRBV7-8|TRBJ2-7
CASRTGADYEQYF
TGTGCCAGCCGGACAGGGGCGGACTACGAGCAGTACTTC
>TRBD1|NA|TRBV7-9|TRBJ2-1
CASSSPYTGVSEQFF
TGTGCCAGCAGCTCCCCCTATACAGGGGTGAGTGAGCAGTTCTTC
>NA|many|TRBV5-1|TRBJ2-3
CASSLDGRGADTQYF
TGCGCCAGCAGCTTGGACGGGAGAGGAGCAGATACGCAGTATTTT
>NA|NA|TRBV6-2/TRBV6-3|TRBJ1-1
CASSPQFGAFF
TGTGCCAGCAGTCCGCAGTTCGGGGCTTTCTTT
>NA|many|TRBV29-1|TRBJ2-2
CSGCGTENTGELFF
TGCAGCGGCTGTGGGACGGAAAACACCGGGGAGCTGTTTTTT
>NA|NA|TRBV5-1|TRBJ2-3
CASSMDSNPTDTQYF
TGCGCCAGCAGCATGGACAGTAACCCCACAGATACGCAGTATTTT
>NA|few|TRBV6-5|TRBJ1-6
CAGGTPDPYSPLHF
TGTGCCGGGGGTACCCCTGACCCATATTCACCCCTCCACTTT
>NA|few|TRBV7-9|TRBJ1-1
CASSLPEDEAFF
TGTGCCAGCAGCTTACCGGAAGATGAAGCTTTCTTT
>NA|few|TRBV20-1|TRBJ2-4
CSASFDRTLAKNIQYF
TGCAGTGCTTCCTTTGACAGGACCCTAGCCAAAAACATTCAGTACTTC
>NA|NA|TRBV24-1|TRBJ1-2
CATSDKGVWYGYTF
TGTGCCACCAGTGATAAAGGGGTGTGGTATGGCTACACCTTC
>NA|NA|TRBV20-1|TRBJ1-1
CSARDEGGNTEAFF
TGCAGTGCTAGAGATGAGGGAGGGAACACTGAAGCTTTCTTT
>NA|few|TRBV20-1|TRBJ2-1
CSADGPRRDNEQFF
TGCAGTGCAGACGGCCCTCGCCGGGACAATGAGCAGTTCTTC
>TRBD1|NA|TRBV12-3/TRBV12-4|TRBJ2-1
CASTLGQGGHNEQFF
TGTGCCAGCACTCTCGGACAGGGCGGGCACAATGAGCAGTTCTTC
>NA|many|TRBV12-3/TRBV12-4|TRBJ1-5
CASSRTANQPQHF
TGTGCCAGCAGCCGGACAGCTAACCAGCCCCAGCATTTT
>NA|NA|TRBV7-2|TRBJ2-5
CASSTYGFQETQYF
TGTGCCAGCAGCACTTATGGGTTCCAAGAGACCCAGTACTTC
>TRBD1|NA|TRBV5-1|TRBJ1-6
CASSSTGGKNSPLHF
TGCGCCAGCAGCTCGACAGGGGGTAAGAATTCACCCCTCCACTTT
>NA|NA|TRBV9|TRBJ1-4
CASSVVDGEKLFF
TGTGCCAGCAGCGTAGTGGACGGTGAAAAACTGTTTTTT
>NA|NA|TRBV11-2|TRBJ2-7
CASSLSDSPVGEQYF
TGTGCCAGCAGCTTGTCCGATTCCCCAGTGGGCGAGCAGTACTTC
>NA|few|TRBV5-1|TRBJ1-1
CASSLAPGRANTEAFF
TGCGCCAGCAGCTTGGCCCCAGGCAGGGCGAACACTGAAGCTTTCTTT
>TRBD1|many|TRBV29-1|TRBJ1-5
CSVTGGWDQPQHF
TGCAGCGTAACAGGGGGCTGGGATCAGCCCCAGCATTTT
>TRBD1|many|TRBV10-3|TRBJ2-1
CANRDRDYNEQFF
TGTGCCAACCGGGACAGGGACTACAATGAGCAGTTCTTC
>NA|NA|TRBV5-1|TRBJ2-3
CASSKGGAGTDTQYF
TGCGCCAGCAGTAAGGGGGGTGCGGGCACAGATACGCAGTATTTT
>NA|NA|TRBV29-1|TRBJ1-1
CSVATTQTGKTEAFF
TGCAGCGTTGCCACAACTCAAACAGGGAAAACTGAAGCTTTCTTT
>NA|NA|TRBV7-2|TRBJ1-1
CASSTRINTEAFF
TGTGCCAGCAGCACACGAATTAACACTGAAGCTTTCTTT
>TRBD2|NA|TRBV5-5|TRBJ2-1
CASSLTSGAEQFF
TGTGCCAGCAGCTTGACTAGCGGGGCTGAGCAGTTCTTC
>TRBD1|NA|TRBV9|TRBJ1-1
CASSGGDRMNTEAFF
TGTGCCAGCAGCGGGGGGGACAGAATGAACACTGAAGCTTTCTTT
>TRBD1|NA|TRBV7-6|TRBJ1-3
CASSLRQGDTIYF
TGTGCCAGCAGCTTAAGACAGGGGGACACCATATATTTT
>TRBD1|NA|TRBV20-1|TRBJ2-7
CSALGQADSYEQYF
TGCAGTGCTTTGGGACAGGCCGACTCCTACGAGCAGTACTTC